This T cell receptor (beta chain) was found in a study of blood T cell repertoires in COVID-19. Study details: PBMCs, B-cell-depleted T cells, or T cells were the source of the cDNA or gDNA that made up the material.

Participant-reported clinical history was the basis for cohort assignment. Methods used by the authors: Quantification of nucleated cells was approximated via reference gene primer amplification. Libraries were prepared by immunoSEQ multiplex PCR; TCRdb keeps only in-frame clonotypes and omits some of them. Clone size and the V and J calls come from that table; the DNA yielded D and trimming. The sample lists around 380,000 clones; around 87% were seen once. The CDR3 has 15 amino acids. The germline V gene encodes CDR1 MNHEY and CDR2 SMNVEV (reference sequence). J lost 8 bases, V lost 6 bases, and 9 bases had no gene match.

The TCR sequence derives from a man aged 25-45 years who had recovered from COVID-19. Sequenced: PBMCs or T cells enriched from blood (not recorded which). The chain uses TRBV27 and TRBJ2-1; TRBD1 aligns across 11 bases. The CDR3 loop reads CASRRGQGAWDEQFF. The CDR3 DNA follows: TGTGCCAGCAGGCGAGGACAGGGGGCGTGGGATGAGCAGTTCTTC.